The present T cell receptor beta chain was sequenced within a study of breast tumors, draining lymph nodes, adjacent tissues. TCRdb re-called the multiplex PCR reads through MiXCR, storing one row per CDR3 protein. The repertoire consists of just under 65,000 distinct CDR3 sequences, with less than 75% occurring once and the leading ten covering approximately 18%. Germline values: CDR1 SGHVS, CDR2 FQNEAQ. This CDR3 region has 13 residues. The germline V and J ends were trimmed by 1 base and 3 bases, with 7 bases remaining between them. This clonotype was recorded a few times. Its antigen is as yet unknown. General observations from the study: Luminal-like breast cancer showed significantly higher tumor–nontumor repertoire similarity than basal-like. Findings are consistent with lymph node origin and intratumoral expansion of most tumor T cells.

The TCR was taken from a female donor with breast cancer. Some clones in this sample may be carry-over from other donors' samples. Specimen: breast tumor tissue. The chain carries TRBV7-8 and TRBJ2-7; D is unresolved. As DNA, the CDR3 is TGTGCCAGCAGCTTAGGGCCGGGCTACGAGCAGTACTTC. Its translation: CASSLGPGYEQYF.